The 12 T cell receptor beta chains listed next were all sequenced from one sample in a study of T cell responses to AZD1222 COVID-19 vaccine. Assay: immunoSEQ multiplex PCR; the TCRdb copy retains only in-frame clones and omits some. The profile covers 100,000 to 130,000 clones, with 89% appearing a single time and 3.1% taken by the ten largest. The sequences come from peripheral blood, collected on day 0 of MenACWY control vaccination. The receptors stem from an adult in good health.

This sequence joins TRBV28 and TRBJ1-5, with D unresolved. Germline-derived CDR1 and CDR2 are MDHEN and SYDVKM. This CDR3 is 15 amino acids long. V lost 2 bases to trimming and J lost 0 bases, with 8 bases between them. CDR3 bases: TGTGCCAGCAGTTTAGATCACTATAGCAATCAGCCCCAGCATTTT. It yields the protein CASSLDHYSNQPQHF.

The chain recombines TRBV12-3 or TRBV12-4 with TRBJ1-2; D is unclear. This CDR3 is 11 amino acids long. The ends were cut back, 1 base at V and 7 bases at J, with 4 bases in the middle. In DNA, the CDR3 is TGTGCCAGCAGTTTAGGGGTTGGCTACACCTTC. As protein: CASSLGVGYTF.

The chain is built from TRBV2 and TRBJ1-2, with D possibly matching TRBD1 (6 bases). This CDR3 comprises 15 residues. Trimming stripped 5 bases from V and 8 bases from J, with 21 bases between. Germline V lookup: CDR1 SNHLY, CDR2 FYNNEI. The CDR3 is CASSPRRDTRWGYTF. The DNA for the CDR3 is TGTGCCAGCAGTCCCCGCCGGGACACCCGATGGGGCTACACCTTC.

The V and J genes are TRBV28 and TRBJ1-2; D possibly corresponds to TRBD1 (5 bases). This CDR3 contains 17 residues. CDR1 MDHEN and CDR2 SYDVKM come from the germline V gene. The V gene lost 6 bases and the J gene lost 8 bases, with 28 bases spanning the gap. This chain's CDR3 is CASSATSAGLLSKGYTF. DNA for the CDR3: TGTGCCAGCAGCGCTACTTCGGCAGGGCTCCTGTCTAAGGGCTACACCTTC.

This clone was observed a few times. V gene TRBV2 combines with J gene TRBJ1-2, with 9 bases that match TRBD1. Germline trimming cut 5 bases from V and 8 bases from J; bases unmatched to any gene: 18. This CDR3 contains 17 residues. The germline gives CDR1 SNHLY, CDR2 FYNNEI. The CDR3 bases are TGTGCCAGCAGTCAAGACTCCGGGACAGGGATTGTGTTAGGCTACACCTTC. Residues: CASSQDSGTGIVLGYTF. The full variable domain, completed using reference TRBV2 and TRBJ1-2, is EPEVTQTPSHQVTQMGQEVILRCVPISNHLYFYWYRQILGQKVEFLVSFYNNEISEKSEIFDDQFSVERPDGSNFTLKIRSTKLEDSAMYFCASSQDSGTGIVLGYTFGSGTRLTVV.

The rearrangement joins TRBV2 to TRBJ2-7; D is uncertain. With 3 bases removed from V and 5 bases from J, the gap between germline ends came to 2 bases. Germline V gene lookup returns CDR1 SNHLY and CDR2 FYNNEI. This CDR3 has 10 residues. The CDR3 sequence: CASSENEQYF. In DNA form, the CDR3 reads TGTGCCAGCAGTGAGAACGAGCAGTACTTC.

In nucleotides, the CDR3 is TGCAGTGCGCGGGACTATGGCTACACCTTC. It codes for CSARDYGYTF. V and J are TRBV20-1 and TRBJ1-2, with unresolved D. Germline values: CDR1 DFQATT, CDR2 SNEGSKA (reference sequence). The V end was cut by 6 bases, the J end by 3 bases, with 5 bases between. The CDR3 contains 10 residues.

The chain joins TRBV14 to TRBJ2-1, with D possibly TRBD1 on 5 matching bases. Germline CDR1 reads SGHDN; CDR2 reads FVKESK. The CDR3 extends over 17 amino acids. V shed 0 bases and J shed 5 bases, with 17 bases lying between them. The CDR3 DNA reads as TGTGCCAGCAGCCAAGATTTGGGGCCCTTGTACAACAATGAGCAGTTCTTC. Encoded protein: CASSQDLGPLYNNEQFF.

This chain uses TRBV3-1 (or the pseudogene TRBV3-2) with TRBJ2-5; D is possibly TRBD1 or TRBD2 (5 bases each). There are 14 residues in the CDR3. Germline lookup yields CDR1 LGHDT and CDR2 YNNKEL (reference sequence). Trimming left V 4 bases short and J 3 bases short, with 12 bases between. In DNA form, the CDR3 reads TGTGCCAGCAGCCCTCGGGACCGAGAAGAGACCCAGTACTTC. Translation gives CASSPRDREETQYF.

The chain employs TRBV6-5 and TRBJ2-7; no clear D gene. The CDR3 totals 13 residues. Germline assignment: CDR1 MNHEY and CDR2 SVGAGI. The V end was cut by 2 bases, the J end by 4 bases, with 9 bases between. The CDR3 region is CASSYEFGYEQYF. In nucleotides, the CDR3 is TGTGCCAGCAGTTACGAATTCGGGTACGAGCAGTACTTC.

This clone was detected a few times. The chain has TRBV4-3 and TRBJ1-5, with 8 bases matching TRBD1. Germline CDR1 and CDR2: LGHNA and YSLEER. Trimming took 4 bases from V and 4 from J; bases not matched to a gene: 9. The CDR3 is 16 amino acids. This chain's CDR3 is CASSPRFGQGNQPQHF. CDR3 coding DNA: TGCGCCAGCAGCCCACGATTTGGACAGGGAAATCAGCCCCAGCATTTT.

CDR3 sequence reads: CASGGGLQETQYF. CDR3 sequence (DNA): TGTGCTTCTGGGGGGGGGCTACAAGAGACCCAGTACTTC. The genes are TRBV7-7 and TRBJ2-5; D might be TRBD2 (7 bases). The CDR3 totals 13 residues. Germline CDR1 is SSHAT and CDR2 is FNYEAQ (reference sequence). Full variable domain (missing parts from reference TRBV7-7 and TRBJ2-5): GAGVSQSPRYKVTKRGQDVTLRCDPISSHATLYWYQQALGQGPEFLTYFNYEAQPDKSGLPSDRFSAERPEGSISTLTIQRTEQRDSAMYRCASGGGLQETQYFGPGTRLLVL.